This T cell receptor (beta chain) was sequenced for a study of T cell repertoires in cytomegalovirus infection. Study-level information: From public TCR beta signatures came an indication of both CMV infection and matching HLA type. Findings and limits, study-wide: Cumulated frequencies of public TCR beta families served to identify carriers of CMV plus the relevant HLA. In two of eight donors, the top clonotype was HLA-C-restricted CMV-specific.

The CDR3 has 15 amino acids. V gave up 3 bases and J gave up 4 bases, with 16 bases separating them. CDR1 is DFQATT and CDR2 is SNEGSKA in the germline V gene (reference sequence). TCRdb reprocessed the reads via MiXCR and lists one record per CDR3 protein. The sample has approximately 500,000 distinct CDR3 sequences, 16% seen once. There are a few counts of this clonotype. Its antigen is as yet unknown. The specimen was CD8+ T cells from PBMCs. The receptor's source is a human donor in good health (CMV status not recorded). Some clones in this sample may be carry-over from other donors' samples. V usage is TRBV20-1 and J usage is TRBJ1-5, with D possibly TRBD1 on 5 matching bases. DNA of the CDR3: TGCAGTGCTAGGGAGCCAGGGAGACGGAATCAGCCCCAGCATTTT. Amino acid sequence: CSAREPGRRNQPQHF.